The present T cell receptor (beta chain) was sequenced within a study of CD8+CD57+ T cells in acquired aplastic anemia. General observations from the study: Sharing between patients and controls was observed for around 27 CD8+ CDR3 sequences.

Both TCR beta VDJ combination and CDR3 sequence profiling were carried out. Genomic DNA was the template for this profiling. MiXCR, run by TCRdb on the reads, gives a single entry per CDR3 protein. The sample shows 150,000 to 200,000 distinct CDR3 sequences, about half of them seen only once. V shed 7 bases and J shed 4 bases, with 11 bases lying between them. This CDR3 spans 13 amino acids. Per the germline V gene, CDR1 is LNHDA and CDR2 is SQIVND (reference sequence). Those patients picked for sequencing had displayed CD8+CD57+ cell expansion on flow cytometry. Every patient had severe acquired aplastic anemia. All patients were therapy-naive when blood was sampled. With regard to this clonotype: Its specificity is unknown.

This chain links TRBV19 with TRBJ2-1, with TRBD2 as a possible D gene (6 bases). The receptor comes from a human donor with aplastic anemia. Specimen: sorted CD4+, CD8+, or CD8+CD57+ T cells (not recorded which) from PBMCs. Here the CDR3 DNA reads TGTGCCAGTAATAGGACTAAATACAATGAGCAGTTCTTC. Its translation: CASNRTKYNEQFF. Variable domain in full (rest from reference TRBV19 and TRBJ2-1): DGGITQSPKYLFRKEGQNVTLSCEQNLNHDAMYWYRQDPGQGLRLIYYSQIVNDFQKGDIAEGYSVSREKKESFPLTVTSAQKNPTAFYLCASNRTKYNEQFFGPGTRLTVL.